The clone carrying this T cell receptor (beta chain) was recorded only once. The table came from immunoSEQ multiplex PCR; TCRdb's copy has only in-frame clones and leaves some out. The sample holds about 37,000 clones, 75% to 85% seen once. These data are taken from a study of blood T cell repertoires in COVID-19. Trimming removed 2 bases from V and 7 bases from J, with 17 bases in between. Looked up from germline, CDR1 is MNHNY and CDR2 is SVGAGI (reference sequence). The CDR3 runs 16 residues. The receptor was derived from a woman in her 70s with acute or convalescent COVID-19. This sequence joins TRBV6-6 and TRBJ2-2; TRBD2 is a possible D gene (6 bases). Input material: peripheral blood. The DNA for the CDR3 is TGTGCCAGCAGTTACGTAACGGGGGTGGGAATCGGGGAGCTGTTTTTT. The encoded protein is CASSYVTGVGIGELFF.